This T cell receptor (beta chain) was found in a study of blood T cells in healthy people across ages. Study-wide results and caveats: Estimates of diversity drawn from one million T cells were considered underestimates. While age rose, TCR beta diversity per million T cells dropped in a roughly linear way.

The draw of peripheral blood yielded approximately 10 milliliters from each donor. This clonotype was recorded a few times. Its specificity is unknown. Through a sample-barcoded 5' primer and a J-beta primer mix, a second PCR was run for about 6 to 12 cycles. Each sample provided no less than 2.5 million CDR3-containing paired-end reads. MiXCR was run by TCRdb on the 5' RACE reads, yielding one entry per CDR3 protein. The sample records about a million distinct CDR3 sequences, around 48% being singletons. Germline CDR1 and CDR2: KGHDR and SFDVKD. The CDR3 length is 16 residues. The V gene lost 7 bases and the J gene lost 0 bases, with 15 bases spanning the gap.

This receptor was taken from a man aged 25 to 40 in good health. Material for sequencing was blood. V usage is TRBV24-1 and J usage is TRBJ1-5; D uncertain. CDR3 protein: CATSEEKNYSNQPQHF. Here the CDR3 DNA reads TGTGCCACCAGCGAAGAGAAGAACTATAGCAATCAGCCCCAGCATTTT.